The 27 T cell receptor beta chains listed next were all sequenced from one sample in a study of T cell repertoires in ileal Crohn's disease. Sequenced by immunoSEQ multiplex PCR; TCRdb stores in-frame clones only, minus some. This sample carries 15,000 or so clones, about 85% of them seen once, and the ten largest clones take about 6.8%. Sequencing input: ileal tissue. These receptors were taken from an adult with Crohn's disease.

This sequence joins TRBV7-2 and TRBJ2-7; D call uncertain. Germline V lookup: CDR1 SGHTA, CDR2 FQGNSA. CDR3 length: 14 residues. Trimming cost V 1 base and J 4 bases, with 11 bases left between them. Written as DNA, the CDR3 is TGTGCCAGCAGCTTAGATGGGCAGGTTTACGAGCAGTACTTC. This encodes CASSLDGQVYEQYF.

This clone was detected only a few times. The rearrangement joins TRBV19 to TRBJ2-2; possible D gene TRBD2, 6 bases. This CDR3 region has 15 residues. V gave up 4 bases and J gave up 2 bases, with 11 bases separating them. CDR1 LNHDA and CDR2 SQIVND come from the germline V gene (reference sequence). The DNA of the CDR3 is TGTGCCAGTAGTAGGAGGGACGGCAACACCGGGGAGCTGTTTTTT. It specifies CASSRRDGNTGELFF.

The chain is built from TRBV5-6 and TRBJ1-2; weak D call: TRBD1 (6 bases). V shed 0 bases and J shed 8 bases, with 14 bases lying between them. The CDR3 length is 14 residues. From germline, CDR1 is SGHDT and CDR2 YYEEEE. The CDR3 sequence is CASSLGGTQGGYTF. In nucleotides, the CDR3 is TGTGCCAGCAGCTTGGGCGGAACCCAGGGGGGCTACACCTTC. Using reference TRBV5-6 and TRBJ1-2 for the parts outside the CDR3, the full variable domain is DAGVTQSPTHLIKTRGQQVTLRCSPKSGHDTVSWYQQALGQGPQFIFQYYEEEERQRGNFPDRFSGHQFPNYSSELNVNALLLGDSALYLCASSLGGTQGGYTFGSGTRLTVV.

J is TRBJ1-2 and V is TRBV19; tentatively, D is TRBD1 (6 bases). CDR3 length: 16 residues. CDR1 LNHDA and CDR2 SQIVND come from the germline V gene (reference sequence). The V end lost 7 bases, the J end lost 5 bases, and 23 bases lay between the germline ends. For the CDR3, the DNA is TGTGCCAGTACCCCTAGCGGGGGCCTAAATCGATATGGCTACACCTTC. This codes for CASTPSGGLNRYGYTF.

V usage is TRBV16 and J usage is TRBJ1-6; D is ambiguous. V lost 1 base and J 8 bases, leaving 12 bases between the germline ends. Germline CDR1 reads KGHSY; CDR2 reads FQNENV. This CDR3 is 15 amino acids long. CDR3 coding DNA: TGTGCCAGCAGCCAATACTCAGGCGGGGATTCACCCCTCCACTTT. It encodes CASSQYSGGDSPLHF.

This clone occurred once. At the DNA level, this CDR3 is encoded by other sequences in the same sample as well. The CDR3 region has the DNA TGTGCCAGCAGCCTGTCACGGGGGTTTGGCACTGAAGCTTTCTTT. It translates to CASSLSRGFGTEAFF. The rearrangement links TRBV4-2 to TRBJ1-1; D possibly corresponds to TRBD1 (5 bases). The germline V gene encodes CDR1 LGHNA and CDR2 YNFKEQ. V lost 4 bases, J lost 4 bases, and 16 bases lay in between. The CDR3 spans 15 residues.

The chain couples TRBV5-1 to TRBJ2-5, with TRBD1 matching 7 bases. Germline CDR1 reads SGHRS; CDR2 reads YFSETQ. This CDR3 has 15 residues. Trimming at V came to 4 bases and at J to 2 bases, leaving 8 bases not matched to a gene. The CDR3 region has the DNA TGCGCCAGCAGCACCACCACAGGGGTTCAAGAGACCCAGTACTTC. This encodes CASSTTTGVQETQYF.

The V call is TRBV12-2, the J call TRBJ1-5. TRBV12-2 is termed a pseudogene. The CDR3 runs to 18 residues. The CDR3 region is CASRLAELSSHSNQPQHF. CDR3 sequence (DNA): TGTGCAAGTCGCTTAGCAGAACTTTCCTCCCATAGCAATCAGCCCCAGCATTTT.

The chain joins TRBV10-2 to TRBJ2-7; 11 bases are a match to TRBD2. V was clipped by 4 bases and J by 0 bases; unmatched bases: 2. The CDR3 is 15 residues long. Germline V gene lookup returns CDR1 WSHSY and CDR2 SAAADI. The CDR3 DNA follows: TGCGCCAGCAGTGGGACTAGCGGGCCCTCCTACGAGCAGTACTTC. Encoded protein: CASSGTSGPSYEQYF.

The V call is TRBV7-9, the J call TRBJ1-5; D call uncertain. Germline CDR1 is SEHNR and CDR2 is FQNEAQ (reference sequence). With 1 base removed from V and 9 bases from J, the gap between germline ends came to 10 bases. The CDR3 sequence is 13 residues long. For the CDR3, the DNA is TGTGCCAGCAGCTTAGGGGAGTTCGCGCCCCAGCATTTT. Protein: CASSLGEFAPQHF.

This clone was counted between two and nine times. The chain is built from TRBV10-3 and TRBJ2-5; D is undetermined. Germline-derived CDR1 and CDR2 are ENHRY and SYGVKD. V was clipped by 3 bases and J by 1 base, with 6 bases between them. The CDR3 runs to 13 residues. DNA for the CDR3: TGTGCCATCAGTGATAAGCGCCAAGAGACCCAGTACTTC. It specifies CAISDKRQETQYF.

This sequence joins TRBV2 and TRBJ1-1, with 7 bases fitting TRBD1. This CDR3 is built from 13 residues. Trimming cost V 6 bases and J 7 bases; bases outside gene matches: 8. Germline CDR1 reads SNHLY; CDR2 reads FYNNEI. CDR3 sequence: CASRTGQVLEAFF. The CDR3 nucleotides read TGTGCCAGCAGGACCGGACAGGTACTTGAAGCTTTCTTT.

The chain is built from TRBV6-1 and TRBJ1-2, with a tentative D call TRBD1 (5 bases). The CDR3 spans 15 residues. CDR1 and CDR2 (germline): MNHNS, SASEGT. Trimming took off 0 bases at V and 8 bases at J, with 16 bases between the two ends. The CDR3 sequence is CASSEAAGRREGYTF. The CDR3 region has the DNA TGTGCCAGCAGTGAAGCCGCGGGACGACGGGAGGGCTACACCTTC.

The CDR3 region is CASSPQDSYNSPLHF. DNA of the CDR3: TGCGCCAGCAGCCCTCAGGACTCCTATAATTCACCCCTCCACTTT. This chain uses TRBV5-1 with TRBJ1-6; the D is unclear. Germline V gene data show CDR1 as SGHRS and CDR2 as YFSETQ. This CDR3 contains 15 residues. Trimming cost V 4 bases and J 0 bases, with 8 bases left between them. The variable domain in full, with the rest retrieved from reference TRBV5-1 and TRBJ1-6, is KAGVTQTPRYLIKTRGQQVTLSCSPISGHRSVSWYQQTPGQGLQFLFEYFSETQRNKGNFPGRFSGRQFSNSRSEMNVSTLELGDSALYLCASSPQDSYNSPLHFGNGTRLTVT.

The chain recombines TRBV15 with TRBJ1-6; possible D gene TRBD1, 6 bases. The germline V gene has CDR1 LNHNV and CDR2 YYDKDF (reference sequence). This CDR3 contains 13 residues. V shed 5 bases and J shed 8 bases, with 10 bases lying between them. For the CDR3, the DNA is TGTGCCACCAGCGGTTACAGGGATTCACCCCTCCACTTT. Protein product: CATSGYRDSPLHF.

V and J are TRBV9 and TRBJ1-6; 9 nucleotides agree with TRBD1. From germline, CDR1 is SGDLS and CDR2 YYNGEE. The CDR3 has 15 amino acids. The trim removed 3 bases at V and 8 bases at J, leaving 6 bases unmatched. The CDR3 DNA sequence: TGTGCCAGCAGCGCGCTAGACAGGGGGGATTCACCCCTCCACTTT. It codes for CASSALDRGDSPLHF.

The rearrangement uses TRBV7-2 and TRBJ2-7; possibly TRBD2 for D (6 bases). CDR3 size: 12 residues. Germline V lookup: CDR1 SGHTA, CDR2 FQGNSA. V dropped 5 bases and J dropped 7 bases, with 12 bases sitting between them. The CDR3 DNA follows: TGTGCCAGCAGCCCCCGGGCGGGAGAGCAGTACTTC. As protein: CASSPRAGEQYF.

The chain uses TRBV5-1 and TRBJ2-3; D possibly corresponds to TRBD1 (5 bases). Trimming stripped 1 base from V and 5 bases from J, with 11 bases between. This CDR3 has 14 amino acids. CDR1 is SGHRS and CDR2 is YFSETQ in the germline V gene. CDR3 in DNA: TGCGCCAGCAGCTTGTCCAGGGCGGTAGATACGCAGTATTTT. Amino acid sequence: CASSLSRAVDTQYF.

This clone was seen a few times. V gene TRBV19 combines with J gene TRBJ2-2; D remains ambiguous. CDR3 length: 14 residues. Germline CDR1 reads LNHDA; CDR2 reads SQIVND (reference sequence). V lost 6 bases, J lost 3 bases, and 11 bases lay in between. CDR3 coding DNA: TGTGCCAGTAGAGATACCGCGGACACCGGGGAGCTGTTTTTT. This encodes CASRDTADTGELFF.

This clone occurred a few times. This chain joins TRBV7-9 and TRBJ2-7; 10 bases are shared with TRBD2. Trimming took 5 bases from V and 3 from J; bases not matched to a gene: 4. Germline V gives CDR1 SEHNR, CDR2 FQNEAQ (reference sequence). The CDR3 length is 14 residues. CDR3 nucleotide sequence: TGTGCCAGCAGCCCGGGGACTAGCGACTACGAGCAGTACTTC. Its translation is CASSPGTSDYEQYF.

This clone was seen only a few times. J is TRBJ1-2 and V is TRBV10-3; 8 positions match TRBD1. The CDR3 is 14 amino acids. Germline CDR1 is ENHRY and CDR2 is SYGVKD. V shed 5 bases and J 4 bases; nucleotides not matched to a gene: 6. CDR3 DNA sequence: TGTGCCATCAGTTTCGACAGGGGCGGCTATGGCTACACCTTC. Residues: CAISFDRGGYGYTF.

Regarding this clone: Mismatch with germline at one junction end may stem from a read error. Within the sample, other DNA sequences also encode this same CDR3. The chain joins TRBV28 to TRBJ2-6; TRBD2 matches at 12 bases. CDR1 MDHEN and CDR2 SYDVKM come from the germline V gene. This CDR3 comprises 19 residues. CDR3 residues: CASSPVGLAGLSGANVLTF. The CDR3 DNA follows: TGTGCCAGCAGTCCTGTTGGACTAGCGGGACTGTCTGGGGCCAACGTTCTGACTTTC.

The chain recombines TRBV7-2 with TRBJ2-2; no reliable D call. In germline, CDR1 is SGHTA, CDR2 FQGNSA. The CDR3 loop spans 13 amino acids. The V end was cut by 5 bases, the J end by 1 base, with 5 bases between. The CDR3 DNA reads TGTGCCAGCAGCCCGAGGAACACCGGGGAGCTGTTTTTT. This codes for CASSPRNTGELFF.

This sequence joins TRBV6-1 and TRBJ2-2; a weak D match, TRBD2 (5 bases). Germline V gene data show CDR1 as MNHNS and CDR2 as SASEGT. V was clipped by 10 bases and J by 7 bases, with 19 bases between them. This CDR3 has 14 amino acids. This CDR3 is CATHPSRSVGELFF. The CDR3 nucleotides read TGTGCCACCCATCCTAGCCGCTCGGTCGGGGAGCTGTTTTTT.

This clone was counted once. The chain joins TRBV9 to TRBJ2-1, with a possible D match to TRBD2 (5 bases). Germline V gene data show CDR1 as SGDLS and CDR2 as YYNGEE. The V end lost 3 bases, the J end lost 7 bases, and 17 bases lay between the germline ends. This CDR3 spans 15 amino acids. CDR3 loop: CASSGPTRPRNEQFF. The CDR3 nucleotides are TGTGCCAGCAGCGGGCCTACTAGGCCTCGGAATGAGCAGTTCTTC.

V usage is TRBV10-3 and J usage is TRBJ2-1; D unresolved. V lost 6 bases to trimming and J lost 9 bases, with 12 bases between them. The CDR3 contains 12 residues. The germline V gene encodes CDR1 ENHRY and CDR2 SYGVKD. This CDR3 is CAISLRNSEQFF. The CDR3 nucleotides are TGTGCCATCAGCCTCCGCAACAGTGAGCAGTTCTTC.

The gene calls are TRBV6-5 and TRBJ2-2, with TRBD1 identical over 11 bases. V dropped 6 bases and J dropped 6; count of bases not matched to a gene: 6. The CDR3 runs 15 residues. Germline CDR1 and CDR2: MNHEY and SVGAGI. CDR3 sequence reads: CASRGDRGGPGELFF. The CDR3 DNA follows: TGTGCCAGCAGGGGGGACAGGGGGGGGCCCGGGGAGCTGTTTTTT.